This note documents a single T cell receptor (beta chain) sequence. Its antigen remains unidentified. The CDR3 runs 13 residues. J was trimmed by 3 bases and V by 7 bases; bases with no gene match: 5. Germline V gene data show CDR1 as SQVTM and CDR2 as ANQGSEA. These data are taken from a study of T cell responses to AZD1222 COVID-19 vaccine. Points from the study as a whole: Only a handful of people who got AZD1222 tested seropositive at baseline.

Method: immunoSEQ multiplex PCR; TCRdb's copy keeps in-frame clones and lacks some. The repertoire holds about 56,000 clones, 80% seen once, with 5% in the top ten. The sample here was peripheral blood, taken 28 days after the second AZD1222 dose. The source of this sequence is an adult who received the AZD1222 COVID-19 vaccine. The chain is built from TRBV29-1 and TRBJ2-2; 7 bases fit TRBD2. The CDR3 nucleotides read TGCAGCGGTGGCGGGAGTCACACCGGGGAGCTGTTTTTT. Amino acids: CSGGGSHTGELFF.